This entry lists 6 T cell receptor beta chains sequenced from one sample in a study of shared clonotypes between healthy human individuals. Measured with immunoSEQ multiplex PCR; TCRdb has only the in-frame clones, and not every one. Among millions of clones listed, approximately 93% were seen once. The sequenced sample was naive CD4+ T cells from PBMCs. Stated subset: CD45RA+ positively selected. These receptors came from a man between 18 and 35 years old in good health. Some clones in this sample may be carry-over from other donors' samples.

V is TRBV10-3 and J is TRBJ2-1, with TRBD1 matching 11 bases. Looked up from germline, CDR1 is ENHRY and CDR2 is SYGVKD. This CDR3 is 15 amino acids long. The V segment lost 4 bases and the J segment 7 bases; nucleotides outside the gene matches: 6. CDR3 DNA: TGTGCCATCAGTGGAGGACAGGGGGCTGAGAATGAGCAGTTCTTC. This sequence encodes CAISGGQGAENEQFF.

The chain is built from TRBV27 and TRBJ2-1; D is undetermined. Between the trimmed V and J ends, which lost 3 bases and 9 bases, there was a span of 18 bases. The CDR3 runs to 15 residues. Germline V lookup: CDR1 MNHEY, CDR2 SMNVEV (reference sequence). The CDR3 region is CASSFHRAPRVEQFF. In DNA form, the CDR3 reads TGTGCCAGCAGTTTCCACCGGGCACCCCGTGTTGAGCAGTTCTTC.

J is TRBJ2-1 and V is TRBV4-3; D is uncertain. Germline V gene sequence: CDR1 LGHNA, CDR2 YSLEER. Trimming cost V 1 base and J 10 bases, with 11 bases left between them. This CDR3 has 13 amino acids. CDR3 residues: CASSQVQVGEQFF. The CDR3 DNA is TGCGCCAGCAGCCAAGTTCAGGTGGGAGAGCAGTTCTTC.

In its sample, this clone was seen once. The V call is TRBV7-3, the J call TRBJ2-2, with TRBD1 identical over 7 bases. The trim removed 3 bases at V and 6 bases at J, leaving 1 base unmatched. The CDR3 is 13 amino acids. The germline gives CDR1 SGHTA, CDR2 FQGTGA. The CDR3 DNA reads TGTGCCAGCAGCTTTGACAGGGCCGGGGAGCTGTTTTTT. Translating gives CASSFDRAGELFF. Full variable domain (rest looked up from reference TRBV7-3 and TRBJ2-2): GAGVSQTPSNKVTEKGKYVELRCDPISGHTALYWYRQSLGQGPEFLIYFQGTGAADDSGLPNDRFFAVRPEGSVSTLKIQRTERGDSAVYLCASSFDRAGELFFGEGSRLTVL.

The chain uses TRBV19 and TRBJ1-2; the D gene is possibly TRBD1 (6 bases). V shed 6 bases and J shed 3 bases, with 14 bases lying between them. This CDR3 spans 14 amino acids. Germline CDR1 and CDR2: LNHDA and SQIVND (reference sequence). The CDR3 loop reads CASSQSDSYYGYTF. The CDR3 DNA follows: TGTGCCAGTAGCCAATCGGACAGTTACTATGGCTACACCTTC.

This sequence joins TRBV2 and TRBJ2-2, with TRBD2 matching 7 bases. Germline CDR1 SNHLY, CDR2 FYNNEI. The CDR3 has 16 residues. Unmatched junction bases numbered 13, after V lost 7 bases and J lost 5 bases. The chain's CDR3 is CASKGSAGVWTGELFF. The CDR3 DNA is TGTGCCAGCAAAGGGTCTGCGGGAGTGTGGACCGGGGAGCTGTTTTTT.